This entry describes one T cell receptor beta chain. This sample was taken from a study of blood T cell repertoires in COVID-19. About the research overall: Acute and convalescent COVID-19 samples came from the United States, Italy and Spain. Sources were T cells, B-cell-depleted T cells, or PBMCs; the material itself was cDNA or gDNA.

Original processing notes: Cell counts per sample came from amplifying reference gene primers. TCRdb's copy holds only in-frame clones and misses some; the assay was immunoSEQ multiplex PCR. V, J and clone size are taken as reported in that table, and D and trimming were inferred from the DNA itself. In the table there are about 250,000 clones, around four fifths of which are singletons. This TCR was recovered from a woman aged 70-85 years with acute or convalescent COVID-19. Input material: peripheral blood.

The CDR3 is CASNKGDRSNQPQHF. CDR3 sequence (DNA): TGTGCCAGCAACAAAGGGGACAGGAGCAATCAGCCCCAGCATTTT. The J gene is TRBJ1-5, the V gene TRBV6-5; TRBD1 agrees at 8 bases. The V segment lost 7 bases and the J segment 1 base; nucleotides outside the gene matches: 6. Per the germline V gene, CDR1 is MNHEY and CDR2 is SVGAGI. The CDR3 totals 15 residues.